This T cell receptor beta chain was sequenced during a study of cytomegalovirus exposure and HLA in healthy donors. Primers included in the PCR were 60 Vbeta and 13 Jbeta primers. Repertoires were generated with immunoSEQ multiplex PCR, while TCRdb's copy carries only in-frame clones and drops some. The sample includes approximately 52,000 clones. Sequencing was done on a sample of PBMCs. The receptor comes from an older woman in good health and CMV-seropositive.

CDR3 DNA sequence: TGTGCCAGCAGTCCTTCAGGGTTCCTGGATGAAAAACTGTTTTTT. This translates into CASSPSGFLDEKLFF. J is TRBJ1-4 and V is TRBV28; D might be TRBD1 (5 bases). CDR1 is MDHEN, CDR2 SYDVKM, per germline. With 5 bases removed from V and 6 bases from J, the gap between germline ends came to 16 bases. The CDR3 runs 15 residues.